Each of the 5 T cell receptor beta chains below was sequenced from the same sample in a study of OX40 agonist ivuxolimab in advanced cancers. TCRdb's copy holds only in-frame clones and misses some; the assay was immunoSEQ multiplex PCR. The profile shows roughly 86,000 clones, about 90% of them singletons. This sample comprised CD4+ or CD8+ T cells sorted from blood, obtained in a trial of the OX40 agonist ivuxolimab. These receptors all stem from an adult with an advanced solid tumor such as melanoma, head and neck, liver or kidney cancer.

The J gene is TRBJ1-1, the V gene TRBV5-6; D uncertain. This CDR3 is 14 amino acids long. Per the germline V gene, CDR1 is SGHDT and CDR2 is YYEEEE. Trimming took 2 bases from V and 1 from J, leaving 9 bases between them. Here the CDR3 DNA reads TGTGCCAGCAGCTTCTCGGCAGGGAACACTGAAGCTTTCTTT. Protein product: CASSFSAGNTEAFF.

This chain uses TRBV4-2 with TRBJ1-1; 8 nucleotides align to TRBD1. Trimming cost V 3 bases and J 4 bases; bases outside gene matches: 10. Looked up from germline, CDR1 is LGHNA and CDR2 is YNFKEQ. This CDR3 is built from 16 residues. For the CDR3, the DNA is TGTGCCAGCAGCCAGTCCATTCAGGGGGCTGGCACTGAAGCTTTCTTT. This gives the protein CASSQSIQGAGTEAFF.

The chain carries TRBV5-1 and TRBJ1-1, with D unresolved. CDR1 and CDR2 from the germline V gene are SGHRS and YFSETQ. V was cut by 7 bases and J by 0 bases, with 13 bases left in between. This CDR3 has 14 amino acids. The CDR3 reads CASGRREMNTEAFF. As DNA, the CDR3 is TGCGCCAGCGGGCGACGGGAAATGAACACTGAAGCTTTCTTT.

A few counts support this clone. The V gene is TRBV10-3, the J gene TRBJ2-5, with a weak D call TRBD1 (6 bases). Trimming shortened V by 7 bases and J by 4 bases, and 10 bases separated the two germline ends. The germline V gene has CDR1 ENHRY and CDR2 SYGVKD. The length of the CDR3 is 12 residues. The CDR3 sequence: CAIKGVGETQYF. The CDR3 DNA is TGTGCCATCAAGGGGGTTGGAGAGACCCAGTACTTC.

This clone was recorded once. Sequence at one end of the junction differs from germline and may be a read error. DNA of the CDR3: TGTGCCAACAGCCCAAGGGGGGGAGGGTCGAAAAACATTCAGTACTTC. Translating it yields CANSPRGGGSKNIQYF. The J gene is TRBJ2-4, the V gene TRBV11-3, with TRBD2 as a possible D gene (7 bases). The CDR3 totals 16 residues. Germline-derived CDR1 and CDR2 are SGHNT and YENEEA.